This entry describes one T cell receptor beta chain. Its target is not known. Time point specified: week 11, during vaccination. Doses of 300 ug of mutant IDH1 20-mer peptide were given with topical imiquimod. This specimen belongs to a study of a mutant IDH1 vaccine in newly diagnosed glioma. With 2 bases removed from V and 9 bases from J, the gap between germline ends came to 14 bases. Per the germline V gene, CDR1 is MNHEY and CDR2 is SVGAGI. CDR3 length: 14 residues. Overall study findings and caveats: Pseudoprogression looked unconnected to shifts in top peripheral T cell clonotypes.

Repertoires were generated with immunoSEQ multiplex PCR, while TCRdb's copy carries only in-frame clones and drops some. The repertoire holds about 110,000 clones, almost 90% seen once, with roughly 0.62% in the top ten. The chain carries TRBV6-5 and TRBJ2-1; D is uncertain. The TCR originated in a woman between 50 and 59 years old with glioma. Sample: PBMCs, taken from a glioma patient whose treatment included an IDH1 peptide vaccine. The chain's CDR3 is CASSYKPSTGEQFF. CDR3 bases: TGTGCCAGCAGTTACAAGCCTTCTACCGGTGAGCAGTTCTTC.